Described below is a single TCR beta chain sequence and its context. This CDR3 region has 16 residues. Germline-derived CDR1 and CDR2 are KGHDR and SFDVKD. The germline V and J ends were trimmed by 7 bases and 3 bases, with 18 bases remaining between them. Libraries were prepared by immunoSEQ multiplex PCR; TCRdb keeps only in-frame clonotypes and omits some of them. The top ten clones hold less than 4.5% of a sample with 150,000 to 200,000 clones, around 90% of them seen once. The data are from a study of T cell responses to AZD1222 COVID-19 vaccine. This receptor was taken from an adult who received the MenACWY meningococcal vaccine as a control. This specimen was peripheral blood, taken 28 days after the second dose of the MenACWY control vaccine. J is TRBJ1-5 and V is TRBV24-1; the D gene is possibly TRBD1 (5 bases). The CDR3 loop reads CATRSKEGTLNQPQHF. CDR3 DNA: TGTGCCACCAGGTCTAAGGAGGGGACCCTCAATCAGCCCCAGCATTTT.